One and the same sample provided the 16 T cell receptor beta chains below, sequenced in a study of blood T cell repertoires in COVID-19 (dated by TCRdb to 2018 to 2021). The library was built by means of the immunoSEQ multiplex PCR assay. TCRdb stores this immuneACCESS table with in-frame sequences only. Part of the clones is absent; in the studies checked, under half of the shortfall reflects unresolved V genes, and no reason is known for the rest. For this sample there are some 56,000 clones; roughly 89% appear just once. Roughly 6.5% of the sample goes to the ten largest clones. The sample was peripheral blood. These receptors all stem from a woman aged 55-69 years with COVID-19, enrolled during active disease.

The rearrangement links TRBV6-6 to TRBJ1-1; 11 bases are a match to TRBD1. This CDR3 spans 16 amino acids. Germline V gene data show CDR1 as MNHNY and CDR2 as SVGAGI (reference sequence). V shed 3 bases and J 3 bases; nucleotides not matched to a gene: 6. The CDR3 loop is CASSYRRTGGDTEAFF. The CDR3 DNA reads as TGTGCCAGCAGTTATCGCCGGACAGGGGGCGACACTGAAGCTTTCTTT.

This chain links TRBV7-9 with TRBJ1-1, with D unclear. CDR3 length: 13 residues. CDR1 is SEHNR, CDR2 FQNEAQ, per germline (reference sequence). With 8 bases removed from V and 4 bases from J, the gap between germline ends came to 14 bases. The CDR3 DNA is TGTGCCAGCTTTAAAAGCGGATCCACTGAAGCTTTCTTT. Its translation is CASFKSGSTEAFF.

The chain uses TRBV7-6 and TRBJ2-3, with D tentatively TRBD2 (6 bases). Germline V CDR1 and CDR2: SGHVS, FNYEAQ. CDR3 length: 13 amino acids. V lost 8 bases and J 1 base, leaving 10 bases between the germline ends. The CDR3 loop reads CASPRRGTDTQYF. CDR3 DNA: TGTGCCAGCCCCCGGAGGGGCACAGATACGCAGTATTTT. The full variable domain, in which reference TRBV7-6 and TRBJ2-3 provide the parts outside the CDR3, is GAGVSQSPRYKVTKRGQDVALRCDPISGHVSLYWYRQALGQGPEFLTYFNYEAQQDKSGLPNDRFSAERPEGSISTLTIQRTEQRDSAMYRCASPRRGTDTQYFGPGTRLTVL.

This clone was seen a single time. This rearrangement joins TRBV28 to TRBJ2-6; D might be TRBD1 (5 bases). Per the germline V gene, CDR1 is MDHEN and CDR2 is SYDVKM. The CDR3 spans 15 residues. V was trimmed by 3 bases and J by 0 bases, leaving 6 bases between them. The CDR3: CASSFTGSGANVLTF. In nucleotides, the CDR3 is TGTGCCAGCAGTTTTACAGGCTCTGGGGCCAACGTCCTGACTTTC. Using reference TRBV28 and TRBJ2-6 for the parts outside the CDR3, the full variable domain is DVKVTQSSRYLVKRTGEKVFLECVQDMDHENMFWYRQDPGLGLRLIYFSYDVKMKEKGDIPEGYSVSREKKERFSLILESASTNQTSMYLCASSFTGSGANVLTFGAGSRLTVL.

CDR3 in DNA: TGTGCCAGCAGACCACAGGGGAATAATGAAAAACTGTTTTTT. This translates into CASRPQGNNEKLFF. This sequence joins TRBV13 and TRBJ1-4; 7 nucleotides align to TRBD1. The germline gives CDR1 PRHDT, CDR2 FYEKMQ (reference sequence). V lost 6 bases and J lost 4; bases outside the gene matches: 5. The CDR3 covers 14 residues.

The chain uses TRBV14 and TRBJ1-1; D might be TRBD1 (6 bases). Germline V gives CDR1 SGHDN, CDR2 FVKESK. Trimming shortened V by 6 bases and J by 4 bases, and 21 bases separated the two germline ends. The CDR3 is 16 amino acids. The chain's CDR3 is CASSPTGFLQITEAFF. CDR3 nucleotide sequence: TGTGCCAGCAGTCCCACAGGGTTCCTCCAGATCACTGAAGCTTTCTTT.

This clone was found once. The V gene is TRBV7-3, the J gene TRBJ2-3, with D perhaps TRBD2 (6 bases). The CDR3 sequence is 15 residues long. Germline loops: CDR1 SGHTA, CDR2 FQGTGA. Trimming removed 3 bases from V and 2 bases from J, with 12 bases in between. The CDR3 DNA reads TGTGCCAGCAGCTTGGCGGGACTTATCACAGATACGCAGTATTTT. Protein sequence: CASSLAGLITDTQYF.

The chain couples TRBV3-1 (or the pseudogene TRBV3-2) to TRBJ2-2; TRBD1 matches at 7 bases. Germline lookup yields CDR1 LGHDT and CDR2 YNNKEL (reference sequence). V lost 2 bases to trimming and J lost 1 base; unmatched junction nucleotides: 4. CDR3 length equals 16 residues. The CDR3 here is CASSQYRGGNTGELFF. Written as DNA, the CDR3 is TGTGCCAGCAGCCAATACAGGGGTGGGAACACCGGGGAGCTGTTTTTT.

The chain recombines TRBV20-1 with TRBJ1-1; no definite D call. This CDR3 has 11 residues. The V gene's germline CDR1 is DFQATT and CDR2 SNEGSKA (reference sequence). Trimming took 4 bases from V and 0 from J, leaving 3 bases between them. CDR3 coding DNA: TGCAGTGCTATAATGAACACTGAAGCTTTCTTT. Translating gives CSAIMNTEAFF.

This sequence joins TRBV7-2 and TRBJ2-7; TRBD2 aligns across 11 bases. From germline, CDR1 is SGHTA and CDR2 FQGNSA. The CDR3 sequence is 15 residues long. The V and J ends lost 4 bases and 4 bases, in that order; junction bases with no gene match: 6. The CDR3 DNA follows: TGTGCCAGCAGCTGGTTAGCGGGAGGGGTGTACGAGCAGTACTTC. Translating it yields CASSWLAGGVYEQYF.

The rearrangement uses TRBV10-3 and TRBJ2-5, with TRBD1 matching 9 bases. The ends lost 6 bases at V and 5 bases at J; junction bases unmatched: 7. Germline V lookup: CDR1 ENHRY, CDR2 SYGVKD. The CDR3 runs 14 residues. The CDR3, as DNA: TGTGCCATCAGCTTGGGACAGGGTGGGGAGACCCAGTACTTC. Translating it yields CAISLGQGGETQYF.

This chain connects TRBV5-1 to TRBJ2-1; 8 bases line up with TRBD2. This CDR3 is 15 amino acids long. Germline V gives CDR1 SGHRS, CDR2 YFSETQ. V was clipped by 4 bases and J by 7 bases; unmatched bases: 10. CDR3: CASSPAGGRGNEQFF. Written as DNA, the CDR3 is TGCGCCAGCAGCCCGGCGGGGGGAAGGGGGAATGAGCAGTTCTTC.

The chain employs TRBV18 and TRBJ1-2; 7 bases map to TRBD1. The CDR3 spans 15 residues. The germline gives CDR1 KGHSH, CDR2 LQKENI. J gave up 4 bases and V 5 bases, and 10 bases lay outside the gene matches. The chain's CDR3 is CASSSLPGQFYGYTF. CDR3 coding DNA: TGTGCCAGCTCATCATTACCGGGACAGTTCTATGGCTACACCTTC.

V is TRBV27 and J is TRBJ2-1; the D gene is possibly TRBD1 (6 bases). CDR1 and CDR2 (germline): MNHEY, SMNVEV (reference sequence). There are 16 residues in the CDR3. V lost 6 bases to trimming and J lost 5 bases, with 20 bases between them. In DNA form, the CDR3 reads TGTGCCAGCAGGAGGACAGCTGCGGCAATAAACAATGAGCAGTTCTTC. Its protein is CASRRTAAAINNEQFF.

This rearrangement joins TRBV2 to TRBJ1-1; a possible D gene is TRBD1 (5 bases). CDR1 is SNHLY and CDR2 is FYNNEI in the germline V gene. V lost 10 bases, J lost 0 bases, and 12 bases lay in between. This CDR3 is 13 amino acids long. The CDR3 DNA reads as TGTGCCAACATAGACAGTTTGAACACTGAAGCTTTCTTT. Its translation is CANIDSLNTEAFF. The whole variable domain, remainder taken from reference TRBV2 and TRBJ1-1, is EPEVTQTPSHQVTQMGQEVILRCVPISNHLYFYWYRQILGQKVEFLVSFYNNEISEKSEIFDDQFSVERPDGSNFTLKIRSTKLEDSAMYFCANIDSLNTEAFFGQGTRLTVV.

V gene TRBV15 combines with J gene TRBJ2-3; 13 bases align to TRBD2. This CDR3 contains 15 residues. Germline CDR1 is LNHNV and CDR2 is YYDKDF (reference sequence). The J segment lost 3 bases and the V segment lost 8 bases, leaving 5 bases of the junction unmatched. The CDR3 here is CATAGLAGATDTQYF. The CDR3 DNA follows: TGTGCCACCGCAGGACTAGCGGGAGCGACAGATACGCAGTATTTT.